The entry below gives a single T cell receptor beta chain sequence along with its context. No antigen is known for it. Base qualities are missing; no much larger clone stands one base away. This sample is drawn from a study of blood T cell repertoires in COVID-19 (dated by TCRdb to the early 2020s). As for the study more broadly: Samples covering the acute and convalescent phases of COVID-19 were provided by collaborators in the United States, Italy and Spain. The repertoires were released in a freely available public database intended as a resource for research on the immune response to SARS-CoV-2. Deeply sampled blood TCRbeta repertoires from subjects exposed to, actively infected with, or recovered from COVID-19 were included in the dataset. The samples were drawn from the first 160 participants of the ongoing ImmuneRACE study and from 950 to 1,500 subjects provided by 6 global collaborators. Where available, HLA class I and class II types were taken from metadata supplied by the sample provider and were not determined by assay-based typing. The prospective study material was composed of cDNA or gDNA derived from T cells, B-cell-depleted T cells, or PBMCs. Sample metadata almost always included a de-identified subject ID, COVID-19 status, age in years and sex. Study-level results and caveats: How much clinical and demographic metadata was included differed by source and by participant, and the metadata was provided uncurated.

Each collaborating institution followed its own protocols to collect whole blood in K2EDTA tubes. Collaborator samples were shipped for TCRbeta analysis as frozen whole blood, isolated PBMCs, or DNA extracted from either sample type. Measured from the cysteine to the phenylalanine, the CDR3 is 16 residues long. Here the CDR3 DNA is all that survives: 48 bases in frame from base 1. According to the germline V gene, CDR1 reads SGHRS and CDR2 reads YFSETQ. V is cut back by 2 bases and J by 0 bases, with 4 bases in the junction unmatched. TCRbeta CDR3 regions were amplified from genomic DNA using the immunoSEQ Assay, a bias-controlled multiplex PCR. As for the authors' bioinformatics: Nucleated cell counts per sample were estimated from amplification of reference gene primers within the assay. To quantify the absolute abundance of each unique TCRbeta CDR3 rearrangement, sequence reads were collapsed and filtered. Productive Simpson clonality was computed per sample as the square root of Simpson's diversity index over productive rearrangements. TCRdb stores this immuneACCESS table with in-frame sequences only. Part of the clones is absent; in the studies checked, under half of the shortfall reflects unresolved V genes, and no reason is known for the rest. D and trimming come from the DNA, and the V and J calls and clone size come from that table. This sample gives approximately 130,000 clones in total; 85% to 90% of them show up just once. Of the sample, 4.3% falls within the top ten clones.

The chain joins TRBV5-1 to TRBJ2-3; 9 bases in the junction line up with TRBD2. This clonotype was obtained from a human donor in a cohort sampled during active COVID-19. Sequenced: peripheral blood. The CDR3 here reads CASSLGTSKSTDTQYF. DNA sequence: TGCGCCAGCAGCTTAGGGACTAGCAAGAGCACAGATACGCAGTATTTT. Here the CDR3 is joined to the reference TRBV5-1 and TRBJ2-3 genes, and the full variable domain is: KAGVTQTPRYLIKTRGQQVTLSCSPISGHRSVSWYQQTPGQGLQFLFEYFSETQRNKGNFPGRFSGRQFSNSRSEMNVSTLELGDSALYLCASSLGTSKSTDTQYFGPGTRLTVL.